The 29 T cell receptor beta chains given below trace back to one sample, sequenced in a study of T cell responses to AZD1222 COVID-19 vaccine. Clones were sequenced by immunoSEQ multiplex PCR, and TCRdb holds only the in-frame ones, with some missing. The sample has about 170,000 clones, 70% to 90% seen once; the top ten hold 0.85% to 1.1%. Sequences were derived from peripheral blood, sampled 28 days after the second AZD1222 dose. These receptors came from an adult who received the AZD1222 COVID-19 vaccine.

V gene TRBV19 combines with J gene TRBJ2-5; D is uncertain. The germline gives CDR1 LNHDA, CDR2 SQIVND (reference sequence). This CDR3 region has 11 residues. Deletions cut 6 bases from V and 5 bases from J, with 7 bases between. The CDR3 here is CASRVGETQYF. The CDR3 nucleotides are TGTGCCAGTAGGGTAGGGGAGACCCAGTACTTC.

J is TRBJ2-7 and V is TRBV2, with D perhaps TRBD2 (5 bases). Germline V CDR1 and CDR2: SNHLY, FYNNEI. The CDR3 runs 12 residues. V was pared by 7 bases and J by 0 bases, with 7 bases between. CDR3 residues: CASKRSSYEQYF. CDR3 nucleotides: TGTGCCAGCAAGCGGAGCTCCTACGAGCAGTACTTC.

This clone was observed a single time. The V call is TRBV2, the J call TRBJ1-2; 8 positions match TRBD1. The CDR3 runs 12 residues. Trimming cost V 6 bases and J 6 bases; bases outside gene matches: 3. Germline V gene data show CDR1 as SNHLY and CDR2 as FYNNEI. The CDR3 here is CASRTGADGYTF. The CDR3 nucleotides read TGTGCCAGCAGGACAGGGGCGGATGGCTACACCTTC.

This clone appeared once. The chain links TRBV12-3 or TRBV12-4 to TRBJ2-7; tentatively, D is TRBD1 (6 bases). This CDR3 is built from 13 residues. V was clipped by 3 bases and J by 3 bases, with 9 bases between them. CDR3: CASSLDSYYEQYF. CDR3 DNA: TGTGCCAGCAGTTTGGACAGTTACTACGAGCAGTACTTC.

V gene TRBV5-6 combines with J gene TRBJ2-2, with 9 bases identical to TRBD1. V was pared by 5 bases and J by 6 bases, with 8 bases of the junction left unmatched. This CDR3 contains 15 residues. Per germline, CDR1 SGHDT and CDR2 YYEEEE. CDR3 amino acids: CASRPPTGGPGELFF. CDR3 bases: TGTGCCAGCAGACCCCCGACAGGGGGTCCCGGGGAGCTGTTTTTT.

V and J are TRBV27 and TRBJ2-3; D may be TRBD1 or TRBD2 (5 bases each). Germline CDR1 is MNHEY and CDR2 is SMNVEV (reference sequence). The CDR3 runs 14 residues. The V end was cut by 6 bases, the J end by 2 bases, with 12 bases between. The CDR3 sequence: CASSRRGLTDTQYF. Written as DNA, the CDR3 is TGTGCCAGCAGCCGACGGGGCCTCACAGATACGCAGTATTTT.

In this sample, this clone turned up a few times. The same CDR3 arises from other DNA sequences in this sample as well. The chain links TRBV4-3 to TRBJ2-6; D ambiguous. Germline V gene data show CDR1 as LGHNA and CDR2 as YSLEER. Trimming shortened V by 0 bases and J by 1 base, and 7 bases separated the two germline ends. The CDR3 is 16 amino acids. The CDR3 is CASSQESTSGANVLTF. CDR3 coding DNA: TGCGCCAGCAGCCAAGAAAGTACATCTGGGGCCAACGTCCTGACTTTC.

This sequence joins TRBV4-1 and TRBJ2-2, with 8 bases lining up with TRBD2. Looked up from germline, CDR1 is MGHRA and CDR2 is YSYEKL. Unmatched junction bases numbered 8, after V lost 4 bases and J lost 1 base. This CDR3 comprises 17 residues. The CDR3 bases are TGCGCCAGCAGCCCCTTGCTCCGGGGGGGGAACACCGGGGAGCTGTTTTTT. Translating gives CASSPLLRGGNTGELFF.

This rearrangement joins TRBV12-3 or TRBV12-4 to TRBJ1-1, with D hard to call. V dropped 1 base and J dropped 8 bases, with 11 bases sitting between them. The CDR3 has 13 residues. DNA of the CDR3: TGTGCCAGCAGTTTAGACGCGGGGTTCGAAGCTTTCTTT. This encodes CASSLDAGFEAFF.

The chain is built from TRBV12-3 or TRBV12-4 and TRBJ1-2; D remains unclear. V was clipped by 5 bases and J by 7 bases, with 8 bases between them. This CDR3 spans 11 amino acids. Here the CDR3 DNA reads TGTGCCAGCAGTCTACTTGGTGGCTACACCTTC. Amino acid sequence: CASSLLGGYTF.

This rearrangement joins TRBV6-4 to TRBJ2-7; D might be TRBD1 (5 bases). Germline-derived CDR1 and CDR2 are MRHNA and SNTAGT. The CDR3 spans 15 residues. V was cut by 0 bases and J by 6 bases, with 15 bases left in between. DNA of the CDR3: TGTGCCAGCAGTGACTCAGGGGCTGGGATCGTCGAGCAGTACTTC. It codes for CASSDSGAGIVEQYF.

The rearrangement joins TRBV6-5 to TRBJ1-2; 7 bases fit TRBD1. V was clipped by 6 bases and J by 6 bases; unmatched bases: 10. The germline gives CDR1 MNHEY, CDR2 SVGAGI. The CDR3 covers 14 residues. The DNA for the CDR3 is TGTGCCAGCAGCTGGAGACAGGGATTAGATGGCTACACCTTC. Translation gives CASSWRQGLDGYTF.

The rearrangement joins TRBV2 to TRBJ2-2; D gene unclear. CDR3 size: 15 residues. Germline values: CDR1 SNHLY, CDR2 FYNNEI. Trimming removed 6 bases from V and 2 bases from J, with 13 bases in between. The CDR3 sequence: CASRVESFNTGELFF. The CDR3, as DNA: TGTGCCAGCAGGGTCGAATCCTTCAACACCGGGGAGCTGTTTTTT.

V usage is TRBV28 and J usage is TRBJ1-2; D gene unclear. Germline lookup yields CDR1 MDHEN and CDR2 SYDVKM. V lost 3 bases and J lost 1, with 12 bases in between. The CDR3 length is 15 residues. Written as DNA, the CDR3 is TGTGCCAGCAGTTTCGTTTTGGGTCGTAACTATGGCTACACCTTC. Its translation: CASSFVLGRNYGYTF.

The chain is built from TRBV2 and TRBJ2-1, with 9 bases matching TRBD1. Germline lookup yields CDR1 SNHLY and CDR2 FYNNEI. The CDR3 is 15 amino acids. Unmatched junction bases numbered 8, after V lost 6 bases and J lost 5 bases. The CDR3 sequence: CASRYTGGINNEQFF. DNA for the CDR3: TGTGCCAGCAGATACACAGGGGGCATAAACAATGAGCAGTTCTTC.

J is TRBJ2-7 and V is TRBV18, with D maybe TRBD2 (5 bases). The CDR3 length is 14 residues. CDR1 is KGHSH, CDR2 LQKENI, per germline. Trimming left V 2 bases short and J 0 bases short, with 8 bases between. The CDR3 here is CASSPEGSSYEQYF. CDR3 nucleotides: TGTGCCAGCTCACCAGAAGGGAGCTCCTACGAGCAGTACTTC. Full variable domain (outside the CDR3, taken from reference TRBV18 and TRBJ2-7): NAGVMQNPRHLVRRRGQEARLRCSPMKGHSHVYWYRQLPEEGLKFMVYLQKENIIDESGMPKERFSAEFPKEGPSILRIQQVVRGDSAAYFCASSPEGSSYEQYFGPGTRLTVT.

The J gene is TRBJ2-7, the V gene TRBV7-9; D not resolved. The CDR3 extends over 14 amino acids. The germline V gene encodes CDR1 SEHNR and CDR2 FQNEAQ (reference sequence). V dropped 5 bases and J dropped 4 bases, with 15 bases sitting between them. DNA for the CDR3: TGTGCCAGCAGCCCCCTCTTTACCGGATACGAGCAGTACTTC. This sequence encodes CASSPLFTGYEQYF. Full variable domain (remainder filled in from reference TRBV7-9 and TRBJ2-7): DTGVSQNPRHKITKRGQNVTFRCDPISEHNRLYWYRQTLGQGPEFLTYFQNEAQLEKSRLLSDRFSAERPKGSFSTLEIQRTEQGDSAMYLCASSPLFTGYEQYFGPGTRLTVT.

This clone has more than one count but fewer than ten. DNA of the CDR3: TGTGCCAGCAGTGATGGGAGACTAGCGAGCTCCTACAATGAGCAGTTCTTC. Protein product: CASSDGRLASSYNEQFF. The genes are TRBV6-4 and TRBJ2-1; 8 nucleotides align to TRBD2. Germline V lookup: CDR1 MRHNA, CDR2 SNTAGT. The CDR3 loop spans 17 amino acids. The V segment lost 3 bases and the J segment 0 bases; nucleotides outside the gene matches: 7.

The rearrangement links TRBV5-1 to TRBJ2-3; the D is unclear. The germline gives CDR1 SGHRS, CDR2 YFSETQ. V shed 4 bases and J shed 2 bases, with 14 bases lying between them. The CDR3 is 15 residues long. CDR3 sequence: CASSPLGRNTDTQYF. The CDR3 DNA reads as TGCGCCAGCAGCCCGCTGGGTAGGAACACAGATACGCAGTATTTT. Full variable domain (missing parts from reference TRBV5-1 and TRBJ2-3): KAGVTQTPRYLIKTRGQQVTLSCSPISGHRSVSWYQQTPGQGLQFLFEYFSETQRNKGNFPGRFSGRQFSNSRSEMNVSTLELGDSALYLCASSPLGRNTDTQYFGPGTRLTVL.

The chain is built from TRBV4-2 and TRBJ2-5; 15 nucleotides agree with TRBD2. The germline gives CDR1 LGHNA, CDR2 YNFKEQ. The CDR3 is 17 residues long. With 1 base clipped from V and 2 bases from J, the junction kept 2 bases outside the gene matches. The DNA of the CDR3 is TGTGCCAGCAGCCAAGCGGGGACTAGCGGGGGGCAAGAGACCCAGTACTTC. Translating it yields CASSQAGTSGGQETQYF.

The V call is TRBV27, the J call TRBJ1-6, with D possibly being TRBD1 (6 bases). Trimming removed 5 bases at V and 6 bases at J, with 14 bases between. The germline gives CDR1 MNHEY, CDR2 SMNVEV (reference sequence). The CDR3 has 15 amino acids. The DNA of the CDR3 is TGTGCCAGCAGTCGGGGGCTTTATAGTAATTCACCCCTCCACTTT. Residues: CASSRGLYSNSPLHF.

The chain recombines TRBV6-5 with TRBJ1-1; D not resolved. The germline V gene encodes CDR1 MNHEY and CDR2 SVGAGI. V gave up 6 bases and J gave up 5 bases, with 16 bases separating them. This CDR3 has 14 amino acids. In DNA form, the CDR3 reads TGTGCCAGCAGCCCCGTCTTGGGTACGACTGAAGCTTTCTTT. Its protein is CASSPVLGTTEAFF.

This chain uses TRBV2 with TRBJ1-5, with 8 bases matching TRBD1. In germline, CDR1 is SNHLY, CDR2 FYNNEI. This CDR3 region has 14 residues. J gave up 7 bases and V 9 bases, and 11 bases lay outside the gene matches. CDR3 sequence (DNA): TGTGCCAGTAGCGACAGGGGTGTTGGACAGCCCCAGCATTTT. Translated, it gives CASSDRGVGQPQHF.

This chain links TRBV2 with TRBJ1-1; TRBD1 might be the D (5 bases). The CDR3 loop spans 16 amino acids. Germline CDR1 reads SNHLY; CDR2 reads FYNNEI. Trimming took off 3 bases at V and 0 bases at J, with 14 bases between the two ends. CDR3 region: CASSDPLQGMNTEAFF. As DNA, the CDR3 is TGTGCCAGCAGTGACCCCTTGCAGGGTATGAACACTGAAGCTTTCTTT.

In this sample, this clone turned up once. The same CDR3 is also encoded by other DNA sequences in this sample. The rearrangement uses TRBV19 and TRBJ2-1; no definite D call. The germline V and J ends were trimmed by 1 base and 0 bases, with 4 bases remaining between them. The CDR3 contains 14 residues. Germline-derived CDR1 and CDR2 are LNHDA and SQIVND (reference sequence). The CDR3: CASSIGGSYNEQFF. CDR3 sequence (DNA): TGTGCCAGTAGTATAGGGGGCTCCTACAATGAGCAGTTCTTC.

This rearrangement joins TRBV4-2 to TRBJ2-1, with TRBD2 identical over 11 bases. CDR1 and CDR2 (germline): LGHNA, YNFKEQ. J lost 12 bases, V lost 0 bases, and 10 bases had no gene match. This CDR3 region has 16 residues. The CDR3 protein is CASSQDPTTSGGRQFF. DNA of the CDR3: TGTGCCAGCAGCCAAGACCCCACCACTAGCGGGGGTAGGCAGTTCTTC.

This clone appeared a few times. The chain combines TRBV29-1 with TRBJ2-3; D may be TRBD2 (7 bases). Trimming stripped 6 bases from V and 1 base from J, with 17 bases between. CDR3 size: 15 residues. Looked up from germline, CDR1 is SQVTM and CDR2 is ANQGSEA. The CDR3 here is CSVNRGGGGTDTQYF. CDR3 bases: TGCAGCGTCAACCGGGGAGGGGGGGGCACAGATACGCAGTATTTT.

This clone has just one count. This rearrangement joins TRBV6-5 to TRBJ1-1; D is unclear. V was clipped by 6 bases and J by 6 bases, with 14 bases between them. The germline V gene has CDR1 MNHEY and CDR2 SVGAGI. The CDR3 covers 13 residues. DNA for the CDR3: TGTGCCAGCAGACGTCCCGGGCTGGCTGAAGCTTTCTTT. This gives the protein CASRRPGLAEAFF.

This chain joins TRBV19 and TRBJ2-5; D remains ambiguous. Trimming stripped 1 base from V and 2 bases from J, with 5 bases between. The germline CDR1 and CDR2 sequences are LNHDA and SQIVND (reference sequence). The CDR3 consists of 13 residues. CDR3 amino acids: CASSIVGQETQYF. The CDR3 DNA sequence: TGTGCCAGTAGTATAGTGGGGCAAGAGACCCAGTACTTC.